This entry describes one T cell receptor (beta chain). Its target is unknown. Germline V gene sequence: CDR1 SGDLS, CDR2 YYNGEE. V gave up 0 bases and J gave up 7 bases; unmatched junction bases: 6. This CDR3 region has 15 residues. This specimen comes from a study of PD-1 blockade in classical Hodgkin lymphoma. Study observations and caveats: No one has yet defined what causes the repertoire differences, which may be disease activity or prior therapy.

After autologous stem cell transplantation all patients relapsed, and prior brentuximab vedotin exposure differed between cohorts. Method: immunoSEQ multiplex PCR; TCRdb's copy keeps in-frame clones and lacks some. The sample shows 11,000 to 15,000 clones, about 86% of them seen only once. The V gene is TRBV9, the J gene TRBJ2-1, with 8 positions matching TRBD2. Sequencing used peripheral blood mononuclear cells (PBMCs), obtained at baseline. The sequence was collected from a human donor with classical Hodgkin lymphoma. The CDR3 region has the DNA TGTGCCAGCAGCGTAGGCGGGGGGTCGGGGAATGAGCAGTTCTTC. Residues: CASSVGGGSGNEQFF.